The rows below give T cell receptor beta chains drawn from one sample of a study of OX40 agonist ivuxolimab in advanced cancers. Some clones are missing from TCRdb's copy, which holds only in-frame ones; the method was immunoSEQ multiplex PCR. The table includes about 64,000 clones, around 90% detected once. Source: CD4+ or CD8+ T cells sorted from blood, taken in a trial of the OX40 agonist ivuxolimab. The receptor set was obtained from an adult with an advanced solid tumor such as melanoma, head and neck, liver or kidney cancer. Each CDR3 is given with its conserved first and last residue. A D gene is named only where the DNA matches it firmly. Clone size appears in some rows only: once, few, many, or a class for an expanded clone.

TRBV28	.	TRBJ2-1	.	CASSYMDEQFF	TGTGCCAGCAGTTATATGGATGAGCAGTTCTTC
TRBV30	.	TRBJ1-6	.	CACTGAGNNSPLHF	TGTGCCTGTACCGGGGCAGGGAATAATTCACCCCTCCACTTT
TRBV7-8	.	TRBJ1-2	.	CASSPLTYSTGNYGYTF	TGTGCCAGCAGCCCTCTTACATACAGCACGGGAAACTATGGCTACACCTTC
TRBV5-1	.	TRBJ2-7	.	CASSLARPTLLSYEQYF	TGCGCCAGCAGCTTGGCCCGACCCACCCTCCTCTCCTACGAGCAGTACTTC
TRBV6-1	.	TRBJ1-1	.	CASSAHPGWSSPEAFF	TGTGCCAGCAGTGCCCACCCAGGGTGGTCGAGCCCTGAAGCTTTCTTT
TRBV30	.	TRBJ2-7	.	CAWSVLGGSEQYF	TGTGCCTGGAGTGTACTGGGTGGGAGCGAGCAGTACTTC
TRBV7-2	.	TRBJ2-1	.	CASSFSHNEQFF	TGTGCCAGCAGCTTTAGTCACAATGAGCAGTTCTTC
TRBV5-4	.	TRBJ1-5	.	CASSLAPGQPQHF	TGTGCCAGCAGCTTGGCCCCGGGTCAGCCCCAGCATTTT
TRBV5-1	TRBD2	TRBJ2-3	.	CASSLVGGSTDTQYF	TGCGCCAGCAGCTTGGTAGGCGGGAGTACAGATACGCAGTATTTT
TRBV7-2	.	TRBJ2-7	.	CASGRGIEQYF	TGTGCCAGCGGGCGCGGGATCGAGCAGTACTTC
TRBV19	.	TRBJ2-7	.	CATRPFRDSGLEQYF	TGTGCCACCCGCCCCTTCCGGGACTCGGGGCTCGAGCAGTACTTC
TRBV28	.	TRBJ1-4	.	CASSSPGGGSEKLFF	TGTGCCAGCAGTTCCCCCGGAGGGGGAAGTGAAAAACTGTTTTTT
TRBV5-5	.	TRBJ2-5	once	CASSLGRTKETQYF	TGTGCCAGCAGCTTGGGCAGAACTAAAGAGACCCAGTACTTC
TRBV10-1	TRBD2	TRBJ2-2	.	CASSEASGNTGELFF	TGCGCCAGCAGTGAAGCTAGCGGCAACACCGGGGAGCTGTTTTTT
TRBV2	.	TRBJ1-1	.	CASFWTSLNTEAFF	TGTGCCAGCTTTTGGACATCCCTTAACACTGAAGCTTTCTTT
TRBV5-1	TRBD1	TRBJ2-7	.	CASSLVGQGSYEQYF	TGCGCCAGCAGCTTGGTTGGACAGGGTTCCTACGAGCAGTACTTC
TRBV5-1	.	TRBJ2-2	once	CASSLERTGELFF	TGCGCCAGCAGCTTGGAGAGAACCGGGGAGCTGTTTTTT
TRBV2	TRBD1	TRBJ2-7	few	CASRTGVYEQYF	TGTGCCAGCAGAACAGGGGTCTACGAGCAGTACTTC
TRBV27	TRBD1	TRBJ1-2	once	CASRTGQGNYGYTF	TGTGCCAGCAGAACCGGACAGGGGAACTATGGCTACACCTTC
TRBV2	.	TRBJ2-1	.	CASSGGPSEQFF	TGTGCCAGCAGTGGGGGCCCTAGTGAGCAGTTCTTC
TRBV5-1	TRBD1	TRBJ2-3	.	CASSSDRVWDTQYF	TGCGCCAGCAGCTCCGACAGGGTTTGGGATACGCAGTATTTT
TRBV7-9	TRBD1	TRBJ2-5	.	CASSRTGGISETQYF	TGTGCCAGCAGCCGGACAGGGGGGATCTCGGAGACCCAGTACTTC
TRBV5-1	.	TRBJ1-6	.	CASSLALASHSYNSPLHF	TGCGCCAGCAGCTTGGCCCTGGCCTCCCACTCCTATAATTCACCCCTCCACTTT
TRBV10-3	TRBD1	TRBJ2-2	.	CAISESTGGSTGELFF	TGTGCCATCAGTGAGTCGACAGGGGGCTCAACCGGGGAGCTGTTTTTT
TRBV5-1	.	TRBJ2-3	.	CASSLAGQRADTQYF	TGCGCCAGCAGCCTCGCGGGACAGAGGGCAGATACGCAGTATTTT
TRBV18	TRBD1	TRBJ2-2	.	CASSPRTGYTGELFF	TGTGCCAGCTCACCAAGGACAGGGTACACCGGGGAGCTGTTTTTT
TRBV4-1	.	TRBJ1-1	.	CASSQEPRGLGAFF	TGCGCCAGCAGCCAAGAACCCCGGGGCCTTGGAGCTTTCTTT
TRBV5-1	TRBD1	TRBJ2-1	.	CASSGQGAGGQFF	TGCGCCAGCAGTGGACAGGGGGCCGGCGGGCAGTTCTTC
TRBV6-1	.	TRBJ2-7	.	CASISGRPSAEQYF	TGTGCCAGCATCTCGGGACGGCCCTCGGCCGAGCAGTACTTC
TRBV28	.	TRBJ2-7	once	CASSRLNPPYEQYF	TGTGCCAGCAGTCGCTTAAATCCACCCTACGAGCAGTACTTC
TRBV7-9	.	TRBJ1-4	few	CASSGRDGEKLFF	TGTGCCAGCAGCGGCCGGGACGGCGAAAAACTGTTTTTT
TRBV10-2	.	TRBJ1-1	.	CASSDPGGNTEAFF	TGCGCCAGCAGTGATCCGGGGGGGAACACTGAAGCTTTCTTT
TRBV6-6	TRBD2	TRBJ2-5	.	CASSLAGVGETQYF	TGTGCCAGCAGTTTAGCGGGAGTTGGGGAGACCCAGTACTTC
TRBV5-1	.	TRBJ2-7	.	CASSFLQGEQYF	TGCGCCAGCAGCTTTCTTCAGGGTGAGCAGTACTTC
TRBV4-1	TRBD1	TRBJ1-1	.	CASSQEGQREAFF	TGCGCCAGCAGCCAAGAGGGACAGCGGGAAGCTTTCTTT
TRBV10-3	TRBD1	TRBJ2-7	.	CASGQGEAYEQYF	TGTGCCAGCGGACAGGGGGAAGCCTACGAGCAGTACTTC
TRBV15	.	TRBJ2-1	.	CATSRDKPLNEQFF	TGTGCCACCAGCAGAGACAAGCCCCTCAATGAGCAGTTCTTC
TRBV28	TRBD1	TRBJ1-2	.	CAIRGQDLYGYTF	TGTGCTATTCGGGGACAGGACCTCTATGGCTACACCTTC
TRBV28	.	TRBJ1-6	.	CASSPPGRGSPLHF	TGTGCCAGCAGTCCGCCGGGACGGGGATCACCCCTCCACTTT
TRBV28	TRBD1	TRBJ1-1	.	CASSEQGSRPEAFF	TGTGCCAGCAGTGAACAGGGGAGTAGGCCTGAAGCTTTCTTT
TRBV13	TRBD2	TRBJ2-2	.	CASSQLAGDVTGELFF	TGTGCCAGCAGCCAACTAGCGGGAGACGTCACCGGGGAGCTGTTTTTT
TRBV11-3	.	TRBJ2-3	.	CASSLDGSLDTQYF	TGTGCCAGCAGCTTAGACGGCAGTTTGGATACGCAGTATTTT
TRBV30	TRBD1	TRBJ1-3	.	CAWRPGGTGRWNTIYF	TGTGCCTGGAGACCGGGAGGGACAGGGAGATGGAACACCATATATTTT
TRBV11-1	.	TRBJ2-3	.	CASSLGGGESTDTQYF	TGTGCCAGCAGCTTAGGAGGGGGGGAAAGCACAGATACGCAGTATTTT
TRBV5-1	TRBD2	TRBJ2-5	.	CASERLAGVGRETQYF	TGCGCCAGCGAGCGCCTAGCGGGAGTCGGCCGAGAGACCCAGTACTTC
TRBV27	.	TRBJ1-1	.	CASRVSPNTEAFF	TGTGCCAGCAGGGTGAGCCCTAACACTGAAGCTTTCTTT
TRBV7-9	.	TRBJ1-3	.	CASSFHGIRGNTIYF	TGTGCCAGCAGCTTCCACGGGATACGTGGAAACACCATATATTTT
TRBV9	TRBD1	TRBJ2-3	.	CASSVAGGPTNTQYF	TGTGCCAGCAGCGTAGCAGGGGGCCCGACCAATACGCAGTATTTT
TRBV19	TRBD1	TRBJ2-7	.	CASSIRDSSYEQYF	TGTGCCAGTAGTATCCGGGACAGCTCCTACGAGCAGTACTTC
TRBV6-1	.	TRBJ2-7	.	CASRALGAGVYEQYF	TGTGCCAGCAGGGCCCTAGGAGCGGGTGTTTACGAGCAGTACTTC
TRBV7-8	TRBD2	TRBJ2-3	once	CASSSYSGYKDTQYF	TGTGCCAGCAGCTCTTATAGCGGGTATAAAGATACGCAGTATTTT
TRBV6-5	TRBD1	TRBJ1-1	few	CASRFQGAMNTEAFF	TGTGCCAGCAGATTTCAGGGGGCGATGAACACTGAAGCTTTCTTT